This TCR beta chain was documented in a study of T cell responses to AZD1222 COVID-19 vaccine. Findings and limits, study-wide: The CD4 TCRs associated with vaccination extended across spike and predominated at 160-218 and 743-854. Mostly white British, mostly female donors; authors suggested clonal diversity may be underestimated.

About this clone: Its antigen is as yet unknown.

Deletions cut 2 bases from V and 0 bases from J, with 8 bases between. This CDR3 is 14 amino acids long. Per the germline V gene, CDR1 is GTSNPN and CDR2 is SVGIG (reference sequence). Produced via immunoSEQ multiplex PCR; TCRdb's table is partial and in-frame only. The repertoire consists of some 64,000 clones, with approximately 90% occurring once and the leading ten covering 6.3%. Sequencing was performed on peripheral blood, taken 28 days after the second dose of the MenACWY control vaccine. The origin of this receptor is an adult who received the MenACWY meningococcal vaccine as a control. J is TRBJ2-1 and V is TRBV30; maybe TRBD2 (5 bases). DNA for the CDR3: TGTGCCTGGAGTCGGGGTATCTCCTACAATGAGCAGTTCTTC. This gives the protein CAWSRGISYNEQFF. Full variable domain (outside the CDR3, taken from reference TRBV30 and TRBJ2-1): SQTIHQWPATLVQPVGSPLSLECTVEGTSNPNLYWYRQAAGRGLQLLFYSVGIGQISSEVPQNLSASRPQDRQFILSSKKLLLSDSGFYLCAWSRGISYNEQFFGPGTRLTVL.